The 9 T cell receptor beta chains below come from one sample, sequenced in a study of blood T cell repertoires in COVID-19. Profiled with immunoSEQ multiplex PCR; TCRdb holds only in-frame clones, not every one. Of about 180,000 clones listed, 84% were seen once; the top ten hold around 15%. The sequenced sample was PBMCs or T cells enriched from blood (not recorded which). These receptor sequences come from a man aged 50 to 59 who had recovered from COVID-19.

The rearrangement links TRBV28 to TRBJ2-1; TRBD1 agrees at 9 bases. Germline V CDR1 and CDR2: MDHEN, SYDVKM. V dropped 7 bases and J dropped 0; count of bases not matched to a gene: 16. The CDR3 spans 19 residues. CDR3 sequence: CASIGTGPWRDPSYNEQFF. The CDR3 bases are TGTGCCAGCATCGGGACAGGGCCCTGGAGGGACCCCTCCTACAATGAGCAGTTCTTC.

The chain combines TRBV30 with TRBJ2-7, with 7 bases fitting TRBD1. The CDR3 consists of 13 residues. The germline V gene has CDR1 GTSNPN and CDR2 SVGIG (reference sequence). V gave up 1 base and J gave up 1 base; unmatched junction bases: 1. CDR3 protein: CAWSGQGSYEQYF. CDR3 sequence (DNA): TGTGCCTGGAGTGGACAGGGATCCTACGAGCAGTACTTC.

This chain joins TRBV7-8 and TRBJ1-1; 9 positions match TRBD1. The CDR3 is 14 residues long. Germline V CDR1 and CDR2: SGHVS, FQNEAQ. V shed 1 base and J 5 bases; nucleotides not matched to a gene: 2. The CDR3 nucleotides read TGTGCCAGCAGCTTAGGGGACAGGGTTACTGAAGCTTTCTTT. It specifies CASSLGDRVTEAFF. Using reference TRBV7-8 and TRBJ1-1 for the parts outside the CDR3, the full variable domain is GAGVSQSPRYKVAKRGQDVALRCDPISGHVSLFWYQQALGQGPEFLTYFQNEAQLDKSGLPSDRFFAERPEGSVSTLKIQRTQQEDSAVYLCASSLGDRVTEAFFGQGTRLTVV.

V usage is TRBV12-3 or TRBV12-4 and J usage is TRBJ1-5; unclear D gene. The CDR3 sequence is 12 residues long. Between the trimmed V and J ends, which lost 6 bases and 3 bases, there was a span of 6 bases. Here the CDR3 reads CASRPDNQPQHF. Here the CDR3 DNA reads TGTGCCAGCAGGCCAGACAATCAGCCCCAGCATTTT.

The gene calls are TRBV19 and TRBJ2-5; a weak D match, TRBD2 (6 bases). Germline V gene lookup returns CDR1 LNHDA and CDR2 SQIVND (reference sequence). Trimming removed 3 bases from V and 4 bases from J, with 12 bases in between. The CDR3 totals 14 residues. The CDR3 DNA is TGTGCCAGTAGTATGATAGGGACTGGAGAGACCCAGTACTTC. This gives the protein CASSMIGTGETQYF.

The rearrangement uses TRBV25-1 and TRBJ1-6; 9 nucleotides match TRBD1. Germline loops: CDR1 MGHDK, CDR2 SYGVNS. J gave up 9 bases and V 1 base, and 7 bases lay outside the gene matches. The CDR3 totals 16 residues. In DNA, the CDR3 is TGTGCCAGCAGTGAATCTTTGGGACAGGGAGGTTCACCCCTCCACTTT. It yields the protein CASSESLGQGGSPLHF.

This clone has just one count. The chain has TRBV5-6 and TRBJ2-7, with D perhaps matching TRBD1 (6 bases). Between the trimmed V and J ends, which lost 5 bases and 3 bases, there was a span of 15 bases. The CDR3 is 14 residues long. In germline, CDR1 is SGHDT, CDR2 YYEEEE. CDR3 sequence reads: CASSSVTGFYEQYF. For the CDR3, the DNA is TGTGCCAGCAGTTCCGTGACAGGCTTCTACGAGCAGTACTTC.

The gene calls are TRBV9 and TRBJ1-1, with D unclear. The CDR3 spans 11 residues. Trimming pared 4 bases from V and 7 bases from J, leaving 8 bases between. Looked up from germline, CDR1 is SGDLS and CDR2 is YYNGEE. This chain's CDR3 is CASSLLNEAFF. The CDR3 region has the DNA TGTGCCAGCAGCCTACTAAATGAAGCTTTCTTT.

This chain uses TRBV2 with TRBJ2-3; 7 positions agree with TRBD1. The CDR3 runs 14 residues. The V segment lost 6 bases and the J segment 2 bases; nucleotides outside the gene matches: 5. The germline gives CDR1 SNHLY, CDR2 FYNNEI. The CDR3 DNA reads as TGTGCCAGCAGACAGGACAGGTACACAGATACGCAGTATTTT. Translated, it gives CASRQDRYTDTQYF.